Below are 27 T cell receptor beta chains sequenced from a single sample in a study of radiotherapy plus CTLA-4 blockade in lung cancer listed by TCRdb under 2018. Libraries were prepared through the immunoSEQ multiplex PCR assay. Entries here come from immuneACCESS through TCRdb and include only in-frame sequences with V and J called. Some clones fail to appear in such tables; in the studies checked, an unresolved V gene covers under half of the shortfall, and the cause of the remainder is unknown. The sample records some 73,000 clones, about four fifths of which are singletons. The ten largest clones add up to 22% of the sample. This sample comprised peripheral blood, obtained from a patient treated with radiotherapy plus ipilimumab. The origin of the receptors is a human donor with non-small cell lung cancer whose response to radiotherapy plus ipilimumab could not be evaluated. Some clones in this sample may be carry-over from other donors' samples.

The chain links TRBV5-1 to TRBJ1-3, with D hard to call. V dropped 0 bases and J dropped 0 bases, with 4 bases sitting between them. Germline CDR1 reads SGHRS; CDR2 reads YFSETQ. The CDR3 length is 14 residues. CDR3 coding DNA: TGCGCCAGCAGCTTGGACGGCTCTGGAAACACCATATATTTT. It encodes CASSLDGSGNTIYF.

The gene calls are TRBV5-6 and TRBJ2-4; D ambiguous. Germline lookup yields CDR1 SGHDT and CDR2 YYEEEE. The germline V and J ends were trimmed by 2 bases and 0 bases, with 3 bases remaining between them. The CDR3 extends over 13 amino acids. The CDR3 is CASSFGAKNIQYF. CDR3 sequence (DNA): TGTGCCAGCAGCTTCGGAGCCAAAAACATTCAGTACTTC.

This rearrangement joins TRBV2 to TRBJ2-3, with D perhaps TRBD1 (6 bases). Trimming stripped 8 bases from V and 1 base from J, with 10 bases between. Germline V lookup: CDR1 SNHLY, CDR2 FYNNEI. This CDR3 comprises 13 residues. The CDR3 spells CASHRARTDTQYF. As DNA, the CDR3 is TGTGCCAGCCACAGGGCGCGCACAGATACGCAGTATTTT.

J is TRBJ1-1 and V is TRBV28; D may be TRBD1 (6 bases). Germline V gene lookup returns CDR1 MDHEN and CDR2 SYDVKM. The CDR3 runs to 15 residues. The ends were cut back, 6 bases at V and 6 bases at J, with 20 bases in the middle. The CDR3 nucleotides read TGTGCCAGCAGACTCACAGGGTCTGCAGGCTCTGAAGCTTTCTTT. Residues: CASRLTGSAGSEAFF.

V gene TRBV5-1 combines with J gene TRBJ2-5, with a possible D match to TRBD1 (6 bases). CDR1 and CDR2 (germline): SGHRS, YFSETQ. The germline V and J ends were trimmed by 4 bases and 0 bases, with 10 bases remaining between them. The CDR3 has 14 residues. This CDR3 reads CASSPGQYQETQYF. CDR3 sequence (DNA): TGCGCCAGCAGCCCTGGACAGTACCAAGAGACCCAGTACTTC. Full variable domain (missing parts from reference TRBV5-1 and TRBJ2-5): KAGVTQTPRYLIKTRGQQVTLSCSPISGHRSVSWYQQTPGQGLQFLFEYFSETQRNKGNFPGRFSGRQFSNSRSEMNVSTLELGDSALYLCASSPGQYQETQYFGPGTRLLVL.

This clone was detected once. CDR3 sequence reads: CASSIDPGATANYGYTF. The CDR3 nucleotides are TGTGCCAGTAGTATAGATCCAGGGGCGACAGCTAACTATGGCTACACCTTC. The chain is built from TRBV19 and TRBJ1-2; D is possibly TRBD1 (6 bases). The CDR3 contains 17 residues. Trimming took 0 bases from V and 0 from J, leaving 14 bases between them. Germline values: CDR1 LNHDA, CDR2 SQIVND (reference sequence).

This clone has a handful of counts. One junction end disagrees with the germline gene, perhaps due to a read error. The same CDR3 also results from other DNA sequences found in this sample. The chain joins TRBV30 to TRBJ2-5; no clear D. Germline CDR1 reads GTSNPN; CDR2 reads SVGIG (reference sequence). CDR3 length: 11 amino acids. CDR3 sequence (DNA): TGCGCCTGGAGTTATTCAGAGACCCAGTACTTC. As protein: CAWSYSETQYF.

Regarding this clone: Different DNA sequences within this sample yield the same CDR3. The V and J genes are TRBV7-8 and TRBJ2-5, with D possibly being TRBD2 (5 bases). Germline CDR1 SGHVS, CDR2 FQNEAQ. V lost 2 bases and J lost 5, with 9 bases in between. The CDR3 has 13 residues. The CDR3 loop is CASSLPGGETQYF. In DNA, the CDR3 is TGTGCCAGCAGCTTACCGGGCGGGGAGACCCAGTACTTC.

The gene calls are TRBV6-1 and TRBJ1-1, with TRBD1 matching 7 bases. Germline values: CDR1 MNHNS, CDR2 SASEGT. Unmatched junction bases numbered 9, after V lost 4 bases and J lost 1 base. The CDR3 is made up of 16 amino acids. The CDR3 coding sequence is TGTGCCAGCAGTGGCCGGGACAGAAGACCGAACACTGAAGCTTTCTTT. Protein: CASSGRDRRPNTEAFF.

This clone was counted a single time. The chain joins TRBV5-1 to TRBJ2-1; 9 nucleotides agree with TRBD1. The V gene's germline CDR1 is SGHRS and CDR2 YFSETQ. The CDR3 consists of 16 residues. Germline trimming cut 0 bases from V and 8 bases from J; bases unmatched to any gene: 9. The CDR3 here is CASSLEPGQGKDEQFF. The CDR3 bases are TGCGCCAGCAGCTTGGAACCGGGACAGGGTAAGGATGAGCAGTTCTTC.

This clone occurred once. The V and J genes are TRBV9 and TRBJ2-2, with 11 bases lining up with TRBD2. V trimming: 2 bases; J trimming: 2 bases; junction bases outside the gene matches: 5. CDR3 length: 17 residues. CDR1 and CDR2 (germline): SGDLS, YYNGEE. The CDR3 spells CASSVSGGAYNTGELFF. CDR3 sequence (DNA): TGTGCCAGCAGCGTTAGCGGGGGGGCGTATAACACCGGGGAGCTGTTTTTT.

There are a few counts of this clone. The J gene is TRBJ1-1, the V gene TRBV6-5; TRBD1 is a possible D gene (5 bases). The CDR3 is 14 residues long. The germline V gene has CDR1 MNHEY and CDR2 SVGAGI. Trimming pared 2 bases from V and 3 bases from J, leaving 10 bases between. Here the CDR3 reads CASSYTPGDTEAFF. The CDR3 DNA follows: TGTGCCAGCAGTTACACCCCGGGGGACACTGAAGCTTTCTTT.

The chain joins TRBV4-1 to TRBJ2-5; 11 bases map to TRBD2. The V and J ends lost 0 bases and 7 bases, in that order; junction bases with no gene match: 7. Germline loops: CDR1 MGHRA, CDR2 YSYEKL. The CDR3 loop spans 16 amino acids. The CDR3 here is CASSQDVLAGVRTQYF. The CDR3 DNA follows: TGCGCCAGCAGCCAAGATGTACTAGCGGGGGTACGGACCCAGTACTTC.

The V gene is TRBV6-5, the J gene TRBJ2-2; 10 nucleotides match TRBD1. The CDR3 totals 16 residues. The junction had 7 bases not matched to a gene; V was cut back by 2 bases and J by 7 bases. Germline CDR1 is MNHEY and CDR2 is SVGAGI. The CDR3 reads CASSYNWDRGNGELFF. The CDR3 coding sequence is TGTGCCAGCAGTTACAACTGGGACAGGGGAAACGGGGAGCTGTTTTTT.

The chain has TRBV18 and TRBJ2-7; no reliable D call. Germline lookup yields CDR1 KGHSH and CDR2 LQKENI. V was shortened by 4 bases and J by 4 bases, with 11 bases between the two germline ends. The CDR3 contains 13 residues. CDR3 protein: CASSLQTPYEQYF. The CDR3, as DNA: TGTGCCAGCTCACTCCAGACTCCTTACGAGCAGTACTTC.

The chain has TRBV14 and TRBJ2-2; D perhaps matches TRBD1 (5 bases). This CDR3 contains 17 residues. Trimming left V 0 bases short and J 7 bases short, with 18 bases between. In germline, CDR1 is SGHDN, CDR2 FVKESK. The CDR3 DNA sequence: TGTGCCAGCAGCCAAGAGGCCCTGGACACGAGACTCGGGGAGCTGTTTTTT. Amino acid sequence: CASSQEALDTRLGELFF.

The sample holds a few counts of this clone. DNA for the CDR3: TGTGCCAGCAGTTTATGGGCCGGGGGGGGTTCTAGCCAGCCCCAGCATTTT. Translated, it gives CASSLWAGGGSSQPQHF. This chain joins TRBV28 and TRBJ1-5; possible D gene TRBD1, 5 bases. CDR3 length equals 17 residues. Germline-derived CDR1 and CDR2 are MDHEN and SYDVKM. The V end was cut by 0 bases, the J end by 7 bases, with 19 bases between.

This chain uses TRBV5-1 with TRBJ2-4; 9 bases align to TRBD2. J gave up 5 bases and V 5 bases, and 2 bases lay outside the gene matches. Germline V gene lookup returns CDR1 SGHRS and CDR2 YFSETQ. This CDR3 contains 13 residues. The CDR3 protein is CASRTSGENIQYF. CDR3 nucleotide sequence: TGCGCCAGCAGGACTAGCGGAGAAAACATTCAGTACTTC.

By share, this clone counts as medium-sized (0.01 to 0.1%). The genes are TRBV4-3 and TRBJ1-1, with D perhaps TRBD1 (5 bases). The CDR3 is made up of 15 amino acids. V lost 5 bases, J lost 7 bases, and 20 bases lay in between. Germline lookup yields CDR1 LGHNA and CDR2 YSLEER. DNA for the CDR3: TGCGCCAGCAGCGTCATTTTGTCGGGGGTCGGTGAAGCTTTCTTT. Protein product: CASSVILSGVGEAFF.

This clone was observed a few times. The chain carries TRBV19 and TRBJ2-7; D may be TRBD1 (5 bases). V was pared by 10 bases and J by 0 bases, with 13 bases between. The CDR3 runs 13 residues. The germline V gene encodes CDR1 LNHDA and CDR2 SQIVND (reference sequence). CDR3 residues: CATSSDSSYEQYF. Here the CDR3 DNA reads TGTGCCACCTCAAGTGACAGCTCCTACGAGCAGTACTTC.

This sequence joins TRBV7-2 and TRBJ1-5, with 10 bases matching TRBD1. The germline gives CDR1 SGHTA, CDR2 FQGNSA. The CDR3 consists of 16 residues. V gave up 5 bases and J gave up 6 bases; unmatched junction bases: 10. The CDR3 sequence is CASSPRGTGVGQPQHF. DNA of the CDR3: TGTGCCAGCAGCCCCCGGGGGACAGGGGTGGGTCAGCCCCAGCATTTT.

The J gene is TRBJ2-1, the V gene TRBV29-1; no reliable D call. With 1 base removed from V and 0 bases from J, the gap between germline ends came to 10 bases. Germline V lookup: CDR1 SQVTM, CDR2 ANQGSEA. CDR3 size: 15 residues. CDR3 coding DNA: TGCAGCGTTGAAGGGCAGGAAAGCTCCTACAATGAGCAGTTCTTC. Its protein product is CSVEGQESSYNEQFF.

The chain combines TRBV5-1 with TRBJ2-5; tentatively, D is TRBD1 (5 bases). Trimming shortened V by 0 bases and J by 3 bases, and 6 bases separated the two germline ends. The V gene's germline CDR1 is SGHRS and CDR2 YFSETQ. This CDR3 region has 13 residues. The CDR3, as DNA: TGCGCCAGCAGCTTGGAAGGGGAAGAGACCCAGTACTTC. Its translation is CASSLEGEETQYF.

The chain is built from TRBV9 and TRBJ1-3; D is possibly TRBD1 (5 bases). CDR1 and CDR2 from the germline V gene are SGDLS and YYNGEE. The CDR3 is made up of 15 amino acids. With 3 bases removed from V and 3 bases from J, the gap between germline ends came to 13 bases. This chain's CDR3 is CASSALAGDGNTIYF. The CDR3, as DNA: TGTGCCAGCAGCGCCTTGGCGGGGGATGGAAACACCATATATTTT.

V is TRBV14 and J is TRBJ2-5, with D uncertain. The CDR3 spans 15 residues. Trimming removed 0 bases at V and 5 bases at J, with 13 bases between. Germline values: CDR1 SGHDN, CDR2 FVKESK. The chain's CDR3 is CASSQDPVPWETQYF. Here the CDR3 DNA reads TGTGCCAGCAGCCAAGATCCGGTTCCCTGGGAGACCCAGTACTTC.

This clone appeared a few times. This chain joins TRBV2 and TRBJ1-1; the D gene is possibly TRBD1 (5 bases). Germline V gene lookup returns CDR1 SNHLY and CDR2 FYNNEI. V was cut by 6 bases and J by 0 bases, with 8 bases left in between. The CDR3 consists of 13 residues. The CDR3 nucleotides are TGTGCCAGCAGGTCACAGGTGAACACTGAAGCTTTCTTT. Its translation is CASRSQVNTEAFF.

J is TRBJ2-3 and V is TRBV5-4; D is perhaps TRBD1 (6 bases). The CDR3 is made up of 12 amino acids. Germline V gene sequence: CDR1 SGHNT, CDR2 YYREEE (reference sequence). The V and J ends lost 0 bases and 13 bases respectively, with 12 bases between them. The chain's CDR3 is CASSLEQGGKYF. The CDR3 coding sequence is TGTGCCAGCAGCTTGGAACAGGGTGGGAAGTATTTT.